This is a list of T cell receptor beta chains from one sample in a study of low-dose radiotherapy and immunotherapy resistance in tumors. TCRdb used MiXCR to reprocess the reads, holding one entry per CDR3 protein. Here the sample spans tens of thousands of distinct CDR3 sequences, about 28% being singletons. The specimen comprised PBMCs, sampled before treatment. Receptors originate from a male donor with gallbladder cancer. CDR3s include the opening cysteine and the closing phenylalanine or tryptophan. A D gene is named only where the DNA matches it firmly. Clone sizes are given selectively: once, few, many, or a class where the clone is expanded.

>-|TRBV10-2|TRBJ2-5|many
CASRRAQQETQYF
TGCGCCAGCAGACGGGCGCAACAAGAGACCCAGTACTTC
>-|TRBV18|TRBJ1-1|many
CASSPRIGTDMNTEAFF
TGTGCCAGCTCACCTCGGATTGGGACCGACATGAACACTGAAGCTTTCTTT
>-|TRBV18|TRBJ2-5|many
CASSPPRFPETQYF
TGTGCCAGCTCACCACCCCGGTTTCCAGAGACCCAGTACTTC
>TRBD2|TRBV12-3/TRBV12-4|TRBJ2-5|many
CASSSSLRLAGQETQYF
TGTGCCAGCAGTTCGTCCTTGAGACTAGCGGGCCAAGAGACCCAGTACTTC
>-|TRBV7-9|TRBJ2-1|-
CASSLAVNEQFF
TGTGCCAGCAGCTTAGCTGTCAATGAGCAGTTCTTC
>TRBD1|TRBV2|TRBJ2-2|many
CASSDGETGYTGELFF
TGTGCCAGCAGTGATGGGGAGACAGGGTACACCGGGGAGCTGTTTTTT
>-|TRBV2|TRBJ2-1|medium-sized
CASSNVGRGGEQFF
TGTGCCAGCAGTAACGTCGGGCGGGGCGGTGAGCAGTTCTTC
>-|TRBV7-2|TRBJ2-7|many
CASSFVGLGDEQYF
TGTGCCAGCAGCTTCGTAGGTCTAGGGGACGAGCAGTACTTC
>-|TRBV3-1|TRBJ1-5|many
CASSQDYGPVSQPQHF
TGTGCCAGCAGCCAAGACTACGGGCCGGTCTCTCAGCCCCAGCATTTT
>-|TRBV5-6|TRBJ1-3|few
CASSLSGTASGNTIYF
TGTGCCAGCAGCTTATCAGGGACTGCCTCTGGAAACACCATATATTTT
>-|TRBV10-3|TRBJ2-7|-
CAIRWGQKDAADNREQYF
TGTGCCATCAGGTGGGGACAAAAAGACGCGGCGGATAATAGGGAGCAGTACTTC
>TRBD2|TRBV27|TRBJ2-1|many
CASSPGLVSVYNEQFF
TGTGCCAGCAGTCCCGGACTAGTCTCGGTTTACAATGAGCAGTTCTTC
>-|TRBV28|TRBJ2-2|medium-sized
CASSQTSLGELFF
TGTGCCAGCAGTCAGACTAGTTTGGGGGAGCTGTTTTTT
>-|TRBV12-3/TRBV12-4|TRBJ2-7|many
CASCESYEQYF
TGTGCCAGCTGCGAATCCTACGAGCAGTACTTC
>TRBD2|TRBV20-1|TRBJ2-7|many
CSARGAGGSYEQYF
TGCAGTGCTAGAGGAGCGGGGGGGTCCTACGAGCAGTACTTC
>TRBD2|TRBV7-9|TRBJ2-3|many
CASSLPEGLATDTQYF
TGTGCCAGCAGCTTACCCGAGGGACTAGCCACAGATACGCAGTATTTT
>-|TRBV5-6|TRBJ2-4|many
CASSPHLLAKNIQYF
TGTGCCAGCAGCCCCCACCTCTTAGCCAAAAACATTCAGTACTTC
>-|TRBV7-2|TRBJ2-3|-
CASSTRKADTQYF
TGTGCCAGCAGCACCCGAAAGGCAGATACGCAGTATTTT
>-|TRBV18|TRBJ2-7|-
CASSPRGPEGLEQYF
TGTGCCAGCTCACCGCGAGGGCCAGAGGGCCTCGAGCAGTACTTC
>-|TRBV10-3|TRBJ1-3|-
CAISDLISGNTIYF
TGTGCCATCAGTGATTTGATCTCTGGAAACACCATATATTTT
>TRBD2|TRBV2|TRBJ2-7|-
CASRKREGSYEQYF
TGTGCCAGCAGGAAGCGGGAGGGCTCCTACGAGCAGTACTTC
>-|TRBV7-9|TRBJ2-3|-
CASTSTDTQYF
TGTGCCAGTACCAGTACAGATACGCAGTATTTT
>-|TRBV5-4|TRBJ2-2|many
CASSLDGVGRELFF
TGTGCCAGCAGCTTGGACGGTGTGGGCCGGGAGCTGTTTTTT
>TRBD1|TRBV12-3/TRBV12-4|TRBJ1-1|-
CASSATGGTEAFF
TGTGCCAGCAGCGCTACAGGGGGCACTGAAGCTTTCTTT
>-|TRBV15|TRBJ2-4|-
CATSRDLDGGADIQYF
TGTGCCACCAGCAGAGATTTAGATGGGGGTGCCGACATTCAGTACTTC
>TRBD2|TRBV6-6|TRBJ2-7|many
CASSYSLAGGDEQYF
TGTGCCAGCAGTTACTCTCTAGCGGGAGGGGACGAGCAGTACTTC
>-|TRBV7-9|TRBJ2-5|-
CATSRLQETQYF
TGTGCCACCAGCCGGTTACAAGAGACCCAGTACTTC
>TRBD2|TRBV11-1|TRBJ2-6|few
CASSPGGVSGANVLTF
TGTGCCAGCAGCCCGGGAGGAGTCTCTGGGGCCAACGTCCTGACTTTC
>-|TRBV29-1|TRBJ2-1|many
CSAVLEGIEQFF
TGCAGCGCAGTGCTGGAGGGGATTGAGCAGTTCTTC
>-|TRBV28|TRBJ2-6|-
CASSGGGANVLTF
TGTGCCAGCAGTGGGGGTGGGGCCAACGTCCTGACTTTC
>-|TRBV5-1|TRBJ1-4|many
CASSSDTTEPKLFF
TGCGCCAGCAGCTCGGACACCACTGAGCCGAAACTGTTTTTT
>-|TRBV12-3/TRBV12-4|TRBJ1-2|-
CASSRTNNGYTF
TGTGCCAGCAGCCGGACAAACAATGGCTACACCTTC
>-|TRBV28|TRBJ1-1|medium-sized
CASTPNWGVNTEAFF
TGTGCCAGCACCCCAAACTGGGGGGTGAACACTGAAGCTTTCTTT
>-|TRBV19|TRBJ2-2|once
CASSISIGGALNTGELFF
TGTGCCAGTAGTATAAGCATCGGCGGGGCGCTTAACACCGGGGAGCTGTTTTTT
>TRBD1|TRBV29-1|TRBJ1-2|-
CSTDRAGEGYTF
TGCAGCACCGACAGGGCGGGCGAAGGCTACACCTTC
>-|TRBV5-6|TRBJ2-3|few
CASSLVSPYSHTQYF
TGTGCCAGCAGCTTGGTTAGTCCCTATTCCCATACGCAGTATTTT
>-|TRBV20-1|TRBJ2-7|many
CSARVAPGEQYF
TGCAGTGCTAGAGTCGCCCCGGGCGAGCAGTACTTC
>-|TRBV6-6|TRBJ2-1|many
CASSSSGGGYNEQFF
TGTGCCAGCAGCTCAAGCGGAGGCGGCTACAATGAGCAGTTCTTC
>-|TRBV10-3|TRBJ2-7|-
CAIPVQRSSYEQYF
TGTGCCATCCCCGTACAGCGGAGCTCCTACGAGCAGTACTTC
>-|TRBV28|TRBJ2-7|few
CASSLGRGKGEQYF
TGTGCCAGCAGTTTAGGGAGGGGGAAAGGGGAGCAGTACTTC
>-|TRBV2|TRBJ2-5|-
CASSEGARETQYF
TGTGCCAGCAGTGAAGGGGCCAGGGAGACCCAGTACTTC
>-|TRBV6-5|TRBJ2-1|many
CASSRTGSSYNEQFF
TGTGCCAGCAGCCGTACAGGCAGCTCCTACAATGAGCAGTTCTTC
>-|TRBV27|TRBJ2-7|once
CASSLSRAISYEQYF
TGTGCCAGCAGTTTATCGAGGGCCATATCCTACGAGCAGTACTTC
>-|TRBV7-2|TRBJ1-2|many
CASSSSGGYYGYTF
TGTGCCAGCAGCTCATCTGGGGGCTACTATGGCTACACCTTC
>-|TRBV11-2|TRBJ2-5|many
CASSSLLAPPEETQYF
TGTGCCAGCAGCTCCCTCTTAGCCCCCCCAGAAGAGACCCAGTACTTC